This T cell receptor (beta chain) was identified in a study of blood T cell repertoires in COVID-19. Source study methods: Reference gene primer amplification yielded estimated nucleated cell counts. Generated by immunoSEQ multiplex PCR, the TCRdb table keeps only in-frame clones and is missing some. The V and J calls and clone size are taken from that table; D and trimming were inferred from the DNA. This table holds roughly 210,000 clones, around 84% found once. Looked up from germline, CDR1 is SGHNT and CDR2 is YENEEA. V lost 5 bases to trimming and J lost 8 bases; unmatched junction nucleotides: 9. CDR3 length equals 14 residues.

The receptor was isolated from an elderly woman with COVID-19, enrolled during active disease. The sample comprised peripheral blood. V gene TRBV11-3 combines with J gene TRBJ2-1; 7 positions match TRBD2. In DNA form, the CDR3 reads TGTGCCAGCAGCCGACTGGCGGGGGAACATGAGCAGTTCTTC. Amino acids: CASSRLAGEHEQFF.